This TCR beta chain comes out of a study of blood T cell repertoires in COVID-19. Study-level information: T cells, B-cell-depleted T cells, or PBMCs supplied cDNA or gDNA.

While infection was still active, Seattle patients were enrolled and then followed longitudinally. Original handling: Amplification of reference gene primers provided the estimated nucleated cell counts. Produced via immunoSEQ multiplex PCR; TCRdb's table is partial and in-frame only. V, J and clone size are those of that table, while D and trimming were read from the DNA. The data contain approximately 92,000 clones, 87% of them singletons. The sequencing input was peripheral blood. The clonotype comes from a woman in her sixties with COVID-19, enrolled during active disease.

The chain's CDR3 is CASSPLLKSLNYGYTF. The CDR3 coding sequence is TGTGCCAGCAGCCCGCTGCTGAAGAGCCTTAACTATGGCTACACCTTC. The J gene is TRBJ1-2, the V gene TRBV4-2; D call uncertain. Germline V gene sequence: CDR1 LGHNA, CDR2 YNFKEQ. Trimming stripped 4 bases from V and 1 base from J, with 16 bases between. The CDR3 contains 16 residues.